This TCR beta chain was found in a study of T cell changes during pregnancy in multiple sclerosis. Only in-frame clones appear in the TCRdb table, and some are missing; sequencing was by immunoSEQ multiplex PCR. The data show about 50,000 clones, with 80% to 95% seen just once and roughly 0.81% held by the top ten. The CDR3 has 16 amino acids. V was shortened by 2 bases and J by 4 bases, with 18 bases between the two germline ends. The germline gives CDR1 SNHLY, CDR2 FYNNEI. The J gene is TRBJ2-7, the V gene TRBV2, with D perhaps matching TRBD1 (6 bases). This clonotype was obtained from a female donor with multiple sclerosis, enrolled in a pregnancy study. The sample consisted of CD4+ T cells from peripheral blood mononuclear cells, taken in the third trimester of pregnancy. In nucleotides, the CDR3 is TGTGCCAGCAGTGAAATGACTGGGGGCTGGAATTACGAGCAGTACTTC. This encodes CASSEMTGGWNYEQYF.